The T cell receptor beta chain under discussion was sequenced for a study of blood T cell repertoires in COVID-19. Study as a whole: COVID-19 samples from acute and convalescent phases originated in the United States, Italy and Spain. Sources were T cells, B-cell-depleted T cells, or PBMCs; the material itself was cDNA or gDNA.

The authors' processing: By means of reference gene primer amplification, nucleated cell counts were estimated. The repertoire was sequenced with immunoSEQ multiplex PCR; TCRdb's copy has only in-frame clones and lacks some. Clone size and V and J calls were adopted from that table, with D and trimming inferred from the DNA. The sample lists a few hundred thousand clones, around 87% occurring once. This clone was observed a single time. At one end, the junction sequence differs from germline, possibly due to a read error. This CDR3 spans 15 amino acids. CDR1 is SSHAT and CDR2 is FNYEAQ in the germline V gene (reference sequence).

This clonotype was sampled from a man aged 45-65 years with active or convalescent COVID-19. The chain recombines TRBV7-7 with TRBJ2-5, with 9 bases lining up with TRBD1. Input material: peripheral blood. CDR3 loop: CASSFPMDRGETQYF. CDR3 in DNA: TGTGCTAGCAGCTTTCCTATGGACAGGGGAGAGACCCAGTACTTC.